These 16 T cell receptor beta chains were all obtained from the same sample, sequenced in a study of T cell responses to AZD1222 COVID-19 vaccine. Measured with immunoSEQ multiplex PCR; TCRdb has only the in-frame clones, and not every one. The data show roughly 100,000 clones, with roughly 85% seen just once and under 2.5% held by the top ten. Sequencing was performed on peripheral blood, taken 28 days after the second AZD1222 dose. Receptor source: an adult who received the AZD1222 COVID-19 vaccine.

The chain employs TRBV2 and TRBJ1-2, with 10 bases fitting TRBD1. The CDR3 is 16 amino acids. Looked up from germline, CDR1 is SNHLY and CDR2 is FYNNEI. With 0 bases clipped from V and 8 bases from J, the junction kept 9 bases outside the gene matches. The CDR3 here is CASSEALPGTGEGYTF. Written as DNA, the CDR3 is TGTGCCAGCAGTGAAGCGCTTCCGGGGACAGGGGAAGGCTACACCTTC. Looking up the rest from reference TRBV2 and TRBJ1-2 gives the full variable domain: EPEVTQTPSHQVTQMGQEVILRCVPISNHLYFYWYRQILGQKVEFLVSFYNNEISEKSEIFDDQFSVERPDGSNFTLKIRSTKLEDSAMYFCASSEALPGTGEGYTFGSGTRLTVV.

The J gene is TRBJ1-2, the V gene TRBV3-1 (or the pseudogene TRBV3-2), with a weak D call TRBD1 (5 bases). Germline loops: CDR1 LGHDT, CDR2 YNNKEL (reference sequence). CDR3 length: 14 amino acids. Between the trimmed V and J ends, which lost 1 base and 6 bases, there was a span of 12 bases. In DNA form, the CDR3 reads TGTGCCAGCAGCCAAGGCAGGGTGGGGCATGGCTACACCTTC. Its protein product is CASSQGRVGHGYTF.

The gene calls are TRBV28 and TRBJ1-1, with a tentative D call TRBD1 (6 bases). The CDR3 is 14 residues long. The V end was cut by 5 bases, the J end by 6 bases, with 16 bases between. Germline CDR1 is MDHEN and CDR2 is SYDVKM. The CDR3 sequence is CASSPAQDSAEAFF. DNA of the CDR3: TGTGCCAGCAGTCCCGCCCAGGACAGTGCTGAAGCTTTCTTT.

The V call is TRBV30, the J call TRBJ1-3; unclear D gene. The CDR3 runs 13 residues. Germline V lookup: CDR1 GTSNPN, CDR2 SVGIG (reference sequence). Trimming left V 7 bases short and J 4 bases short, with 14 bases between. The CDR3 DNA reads TGTGCCTCCCTCGGCGGAAAGGGAAACACCATATATTTT. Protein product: CASLGGKGNTIYF.

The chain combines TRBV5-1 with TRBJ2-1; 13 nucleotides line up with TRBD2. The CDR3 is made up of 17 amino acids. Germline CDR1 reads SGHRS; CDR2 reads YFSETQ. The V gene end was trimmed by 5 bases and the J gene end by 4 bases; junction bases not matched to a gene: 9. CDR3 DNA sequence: TGCGCCAGCAGTCCCATTTGGGGACTAGCGGGGTACAATGAGCAGTTCTTC. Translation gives CASSPIWGLAGYNEQFF.

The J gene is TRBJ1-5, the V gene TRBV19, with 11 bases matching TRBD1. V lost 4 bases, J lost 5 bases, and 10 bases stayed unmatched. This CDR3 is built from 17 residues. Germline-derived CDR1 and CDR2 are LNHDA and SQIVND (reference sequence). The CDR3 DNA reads TGTGCCAGTAGTACTAGGACAGGGGGCAATCGGGATCAGCCCCAGCATTTT. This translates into CASSTRTGGNRDQPQHF.

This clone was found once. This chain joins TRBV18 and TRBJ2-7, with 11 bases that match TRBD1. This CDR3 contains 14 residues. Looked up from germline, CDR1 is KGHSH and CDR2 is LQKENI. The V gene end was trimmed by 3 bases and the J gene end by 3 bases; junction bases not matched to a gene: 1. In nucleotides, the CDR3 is TGTGCCAGCTCACCCGGGACAGGGGGCTACGAGCAGTACTTC. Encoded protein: CASSPGTGGYEQYF.

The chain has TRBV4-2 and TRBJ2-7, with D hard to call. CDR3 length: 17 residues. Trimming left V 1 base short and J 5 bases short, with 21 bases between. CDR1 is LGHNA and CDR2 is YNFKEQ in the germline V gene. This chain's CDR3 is CASSQVTTPLKGHEQYF. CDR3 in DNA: TGTGCCAGCAGCCAAGTCACCACTCCTCTTAAAGGGCACGAGCAGTACTTC.

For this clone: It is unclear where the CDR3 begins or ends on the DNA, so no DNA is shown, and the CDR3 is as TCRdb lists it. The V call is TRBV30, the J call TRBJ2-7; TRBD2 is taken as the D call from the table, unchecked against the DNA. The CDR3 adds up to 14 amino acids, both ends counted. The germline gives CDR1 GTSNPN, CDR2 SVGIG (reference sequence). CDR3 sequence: CAWSVASGTSRWYF.

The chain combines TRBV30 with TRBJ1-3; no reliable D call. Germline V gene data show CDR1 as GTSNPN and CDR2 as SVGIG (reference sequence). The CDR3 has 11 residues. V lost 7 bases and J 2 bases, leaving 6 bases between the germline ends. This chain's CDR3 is CALKAGNTIYF. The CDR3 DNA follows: TGTGCCTTAAAAGCTGGAAACACCATATATTTT.

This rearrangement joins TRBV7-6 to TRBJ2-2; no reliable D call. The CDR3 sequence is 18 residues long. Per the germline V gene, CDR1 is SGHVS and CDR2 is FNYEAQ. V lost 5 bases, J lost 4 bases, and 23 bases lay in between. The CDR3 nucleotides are TGTGCCAGCAGCAAGCTTAAGAGACCTAGGTCAAGCACCGGGGAGCTGTTTTTT. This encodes CASSKLKRPRSSTGELFF. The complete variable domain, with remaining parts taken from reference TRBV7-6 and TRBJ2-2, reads GAGVSQSPRYKVTKRGQDVALRCDPISGHVSLYWYRQALGQGPEFLTYFNYEAQQDKSGLPNDRFSAERPEGSISTLTIQRTEQRDSAMYRCASSKLKRPRSSTGELFFGEGSRLTVL.

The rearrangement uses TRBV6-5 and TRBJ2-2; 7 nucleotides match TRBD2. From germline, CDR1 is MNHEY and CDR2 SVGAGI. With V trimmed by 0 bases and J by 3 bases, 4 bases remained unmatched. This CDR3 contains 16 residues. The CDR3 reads CASSYSRERYTGELFF. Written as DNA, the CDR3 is TGTGCCAGCAGTTACTCGCGGGAGCGGTACACCGGGGAGCTGTTTTTT.

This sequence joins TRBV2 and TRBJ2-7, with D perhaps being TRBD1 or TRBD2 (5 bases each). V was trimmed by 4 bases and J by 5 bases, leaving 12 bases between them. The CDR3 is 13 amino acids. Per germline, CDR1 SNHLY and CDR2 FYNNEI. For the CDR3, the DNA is TGTGCCAGCAGTGGTGGACTGGGGGACGAGCAGTACTTC. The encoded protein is CASSGGLGDEQYF.

CDR3 amino acids: CASTNAGVESSTDTQYF. CDR3 bases: TGTGCCAGCACCAACGCCGGTGTTGAAAGTAGCACAGATACGCAGTATTTT. The rearrangement joins TRBV7-6 to TRBJ2-3, with D hard to call. The CDR3 is made up of 17 amino acids. V was clipped by 7 bases and J by 0 bases, with 20 bases between them. Per the germline V gene, CDR1 is SGHVS and CDR2 is FNYEAQ.

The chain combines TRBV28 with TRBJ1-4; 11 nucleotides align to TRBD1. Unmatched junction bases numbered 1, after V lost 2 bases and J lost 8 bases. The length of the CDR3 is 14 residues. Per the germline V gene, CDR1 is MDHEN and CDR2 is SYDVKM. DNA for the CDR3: TGTGCCAGCAGTTTAAGGGACAGGGGGGAAAAACTGTTTTTT. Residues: CASSLRDRGEKLFF. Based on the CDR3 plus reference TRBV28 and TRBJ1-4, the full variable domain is DVKVTQSSRYLVKRTGEKVFLECVQDMDHENMFWYRQDPGLGLRLIYFSYDVKMKEKGDIPEGYSVSREKKERFSLILESASTNQTSMYLCASSLRDRGEKLFFGSGTQLSVL.

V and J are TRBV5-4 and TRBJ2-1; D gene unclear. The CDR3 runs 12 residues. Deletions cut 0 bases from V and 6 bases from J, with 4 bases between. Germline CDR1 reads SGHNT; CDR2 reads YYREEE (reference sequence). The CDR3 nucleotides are TGTGCCAGCAGCTTGGACGGCAATGAGCAGTTCTTC. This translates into CASSLDGNEQFF.